This T cell receptor beta chain derives from a study of shared clonotypes between healthy human individuals (dated by TCRdb to about 2020). With respect to the entire study: A couple of women and a few men aged 18 to 49 years were included in the cohort. For each donor, CD4 naive and CD4 memory were each run on three plates, CD8 naive on two plates, and CD8 memory on one plate. Blood TCR repertoires of several healthy adults were deeply sequenced to estimate repertoire size and the extent of clonotype sharing between individuals. Per donor, leukapheresis produced somewhere between about 0.94 and 9.5 billion PBMCs. Libraries were prepared and TCR repertoires were sequenced by different laboratories using diverse techniques, in order to increase sequencing depth and limit assay-specific biases. Results and caveats for the whole study, not just this receptor: Estimated clonotype richness was generally larger for naive than for memory subsets. Rarefaction of sorted-subset datasets indicated incomplete sequencing despite the large sequencing depth. Only blood was sampled, and tissue TCR repertoires likely differ from those in blood. Pairwise subsampling led to the expectation that sequencing depth would affect the degree of clonotype sharing among donors. Because the study included only a small number of donors, the genetic and exposure-history diversity represented was limited. Compared with non-shared clonotypes, the clonotypes found in all four sorted-subset donors had higher generation probabilities. When four donors were compared, the shared fraction of clonotypes was approximately 5% for naive CD4, over 3% for naive CD8, more than 2% for memory CD4, and 0.35% to 0.5% for memory CD8.

From a lookup of the germline V gene, CDR1 and CDR2 are SGHTA and FQGNSA. CDR3 length: 16 amino acids, cysteine to phenylalanine. Only the CDR3 region is kept as DNA, spanning 48 bases read in frame from base 1. The germline ends are 18 bases apart after V is trimmed by 3 bases and J by 6 bases. Using the deep immunoSEQ assay, multiplex PCR amplified TCR CDR3 regions from genomic DNA. Extracted genomic DNA from each cell subset was spread evenly across all wells of several immunoSEQ 96-well plates, with each plate serving as a replicate. For sorted subsets, roughly 0.2 ug genomic DNA, equal to 30,000 or so T cell genomes, was loaded into each replicate PCR. Purified libraries were measured with a Qubit 3.0 fluorometer, size-checked on a Bioanalyzer 2100, and measured again with the KAPA Library Quantification kit. Every immunoSEQ 96-well plate was sequenced on a separate single-read 150-cycle Illumina NextSeq 550 flow cell. Processing in the source paper ran as follows. Because the immunoSEQ output included only junctional sequences and no quality scores, the filtering could not be the same as the filtering used for full-length reads. To assign V/J genes and CDR3, sequences were annotated using PyIR, a Python wrapper for IgBLAST v1.9, with IMGT germline references. Any read was removed if the V/J assignment was weak (E-value above 1e-6), the CDR3 was missing, or the read contained stop codons, out-of-frame junctions, or ambiguous translated residues. V3J clonotypes were defined as sequences sharing the same inferred V gene, J gene, and CDR3 amino acid sequence. Percentage overlap between repertoires was computed as shared unique clonotypes divided by the size of the smaller repertoire. Repertoire richness was assessed with RTK rarefaction, the Chao1 estimator, and Recon v2.1 estimates of unobserved clonotypes. Generation probabilities for all TCRbeta clonotypes obtained by the gDNA method from a handful of donors were computed using OLGA. In TCRdb, the immuneACCESS table is reduced to in-frame sequences with V and J assigned. These tables do not hold every clone; where another copy was compared, an unresolved V gene accounts for under half, and the others remain unexplained. D and trimming were read from the DNA, whereas the V and J calls and clone size are those reported in that table. This sample gives around 2.5 million clones in total; roughly 93% of them show up just once. The top ten clonotypes cover 0.36% of the sample.

Notes on this clone: It has no known antigen specificity. No quality values exist for individual bases; no much larger clone is one base distant.

Healthy HIV-negative adults with no recently reported acute infections or vaccinations were included as donors. Every donor was a Caucasian adult living in Nashville, Tennessee, USA. CD4+ T cells were enriched by magnetic negative selection; naive cells were then positively selected on CD45RA, and the negative fraction formed the memory subset. Blood was collected by leukapheresis, and PBMCs were isolated by Ficoll-Histopaque density gradient centrifugation and then cryopreserved in liquid nitrogen vapor phase. Analytical flow cytometry was used to check the purity and quantity of every magnetically sorted T cell population. Genomic DNA was isolated from every sorted fraction and measured by UV absorbance on a Nanodrop 2000c.

This sequence originates from a man aged 18-30 years in good health. Some clones in this sample may be carry-over from other donors' samples. The sequence is built from TRBV7-2 and TRBJ2-1; a weak D assignment points to TRBD2 (5 bases agree). Sequencing was performed on naive CD4+ T cells from PBMCs. The cell subset or site label corresponds to: CD45RA+ positively selected. The DNA reads as follows: TGTGCCAGCAGCTTCATCAGGATCCGGGGTATCAATGAGCAGTTCTTC. This sequence encodes CASSFIRIRGINEQFF.